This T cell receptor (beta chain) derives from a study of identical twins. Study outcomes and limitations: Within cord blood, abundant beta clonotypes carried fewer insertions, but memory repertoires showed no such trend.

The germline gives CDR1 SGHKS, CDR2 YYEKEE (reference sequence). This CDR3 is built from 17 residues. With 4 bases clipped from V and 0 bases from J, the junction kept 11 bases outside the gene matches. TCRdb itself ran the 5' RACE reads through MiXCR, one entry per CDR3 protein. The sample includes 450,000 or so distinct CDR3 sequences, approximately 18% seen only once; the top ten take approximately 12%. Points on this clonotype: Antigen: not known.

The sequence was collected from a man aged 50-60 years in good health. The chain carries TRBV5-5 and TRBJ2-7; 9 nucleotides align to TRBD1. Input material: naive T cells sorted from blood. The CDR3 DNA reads TGTGCCAGCAGCCGGACAGGGGCTCCCGTGAGCTCCTACGAGCAGTACTTC. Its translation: CASSRTGAPVSSYEQYF.